This T cell receptor beta chain was captured by sequencing in a study of T cells in women clearing cervical HPV infection. Whole-study context: Controls were women whose single incident HPV16 infection cleared within 12 months without precancer or cancer. Cases' blood sampling followed lesion detection by median approximately 150 days (90 to 200).

Study conclusions and caveats: Repertoire richness, not evenness, was significantly elevated in CIN3+ cases versus controls.

Each participant carried one incident cervical HPV16 infection only. Germline CDR1 DFQATT, CDR2 SNEGSKA (reference sequence). V gave up 4 bases and J gave up 0 bases, with 14 bases separating them. This CDR3 spans 15 amino acids. Concerning this clone itself: Its target is not known. The CDR3 end is not reached by the read, which stops 3 residues before it; the germline J gene fills it in.

The assay was immunoSEQ multiplex PCR, and TCRdb's table has in-frame clones only and misses some. In all, the sample yields fewer than 30,000 clones. The sequence was obtained from a woman between 18 and 70 years old with a cervical HPV16 infection that either progressed to CIN3+ or cleared (not recorded which). This chain uses TRBV20-1 with TRBJ2-3; D is possibly TRBD1 (6 bases). The specimen was blood buffy coat. CDR3 DNA, as far as it was read: TGCAGTGCTACCCTGGGGGCCTCTAGCACAGATACG. This sequence encodes CSATLGASSTDT. The full-length CDR3 reads as CSATLGASSTDTQYF.